This entry features one T cell receptor (beta chain) sequence. The antigen this receptor binds is unknown. The library came from the immunoSEQ multiplex PCR assay. The multiplex PCR relied on a mix of 60 forward primers for TCR Vbeta segments and 13 reverse primers for TCR Jbeta segments. A multiplex PCR assay on genomic DNA amplified the CDR3 region of rearranged TCR beta genes. The amplified TCR beta libraries were sequenced on the Illumina HiSeq System as 87-base-pair reads. Under the source paper's analysis protocol: A later analysis tallied around 82 million unique TCR beta chains across the 550 to 850 repertoires, and approximately 11 million of those chains were shared by two or more donors. A nearest-neighbor algorithm error-corrected the raw reads and collapsed the reads into unique sequences, merging closely related sequences to remove PCR and sequencing errors. Alignment of CDR3 sequences to IMGT reference sequences was used to assign V, D and J gene segments. For a sequence to be retained, a match of at least six nucleotides was required to both a V gene segment and a J gene segment. A rearrangement counted as productive if the CDR3 had no stop codons and remained in frame with V and J, and every other rearrangement counted as non-productive. CDR3 was defined by IMGT convention, running from the second conserved V-encoded cysteine to the conserved J-encoded phenylalanine. The earlier analysis of 500 to 750 of the donors excluded any sequence lacking an unambiguous match to a single V gene segment. An earlier analysis of some 610 of the donors called V segments functional above 56.7% productive rearrangements and segregating when the between-donor standard deviation exceeded 5%. A statistical classification framework was built for diagnosing cytomegalovirus status from the catalog of TCR beta chain sequences. V and J gene assignment, in a later analysis, came from comparing TCR nucleotide sequences with IMGT/GENE-DB human TR gene sequences. The TCRdist pipeline was used in a later analysis to assign CDR3 sequences and most-parsimonious VDJ recombination scenarios. A later analysis defined each TCR beta chain by its CDR3 amino acid sequence plus V-gene family, and excluded reads lacking a unique V-gene family. A later analysis removed 550 to 700 highly shared, low-generation-probability nucleotide sequences to deal with suspected cross-contamination and a sequencing artifact. For each public chain, a later analysis derived a clonal expansion index from normalized ranks of inferred template counts within each repertoire. A later analysis computed generation probabilities with a VDJ recombination model fitted to out-of-frame rearrangements, and checked the results against IGoR. A later analysis scored TCR-TCR, TCR-HLA and TCR-CMV co-occurrence with hypergeometric tests, applying a repertoire-size bias correction to TCR pairs. A later analysis estimated false discovery rates by permuting HLA or CMV assignments 20 times. In a later analysis, co-occurring TCRs were grouped with DBSCAN, and TCRdist sequence similarity was added when clustering was performed within HLA-allele-positive subsets. Co-occurrence clustering excluded repertoires with fewer than 30,000 or more than 120,000 public chains, plus five with anomalous nucleotide sharing. Imported from immuneACCESS, the table was reduced by TCRdb to in-frame sequences with V and J called. These copies leave out some clones; in studies compared against another copy, an unresolved V gene accounts for under half, and the cause of the remainder is not known. Clonal size and the V and J genes are those of that table, whereas D and trimming came from the DNA. The sample's own table lists 35,000 to 45,000 clones. The ten largest clones take up around 8.9% of the sample.

These data are taken from a study of cytomegalovirus exposure and HLA in healthy donors (dated by TCRdb to about 2017). With respect to the entire study: An earlier analysis of 587 of the donors reported more than 250 Gb of sequence data and roughly 100 million unique TCR beta sequences from about 179 million T cells. An early release covering about 600 HLA-typed donors comprised 250 to 350 gigabases of sequencing data and tens of millions of unique TCR sequences. Among the roughly 390 genotyped donors, around 79% belonged to the genetic ancestry cluster associated with self-reported Caucasian donors. The aim of the study was to test whether cataloging public T cell receptors could identify signatures of past pathogen exposure. The study used immunosequencing to profile the T cell repertoires of approximately 640 subjects and linked those repertoires to cytomegalovirus serostatus. A separate validation cohort of about 110 different subjects was used in addition to the roughly 670-subject first cohort. High-throughput TCR immunosequencing, statistical association of individual TCRs with disease status, and machine learning were combined to predict cytomegalovirus infection status. A later analysis re-examined previously published TCR beta repertoires from just over 650 donors and added high-resolution HLA genotyping to investigate patterns of TCR occurrence. Rather than using new phenotypic data, the later analysis identified candidate immune exposures from TCR beta sequences and from how often those sequences occurred across donors. An earlier analysis of 500 to 750 of the donors applied high-throughput TCR beta sequencing to assess whether each TCR beta V gene segment acted as functional or pseudogenic. Donor age, sex, ethnicity and CMV serostatus were compiled alongside the repertoire data. In a later genetic analysis, genome-wide SNP genotypes for about three fifths of the roughly 670 donors were used, and that subset was treated as a discovery cohort. All discovery cohort repertoires had been generated using a single sequencing platform. HLA typing included class I and class II loci at four-digit resolution. The number of typed donors differed by locus: 629-630 for A, B, C, DRB1 and DQB1; some 500 for DQA1; about 600 for DPA1; and about 450 for DPB1. Because of strong linkage in the cohort, 5 or 6 DR-DQ haplotypes were treated as single units for association and clustering. Across some 400 genotyped donors of the cohort, an average of roughly 250,000 unique TCR beta nucleotide sequences per donor were sequenced, and roughly 17% of those sequences were non-productive. Here is what the overall study found, with its caveats: Because counts were too low, 15 to 20 rarely observed V segments, including chromosome 9 orphons, were excluded from the earlier analysis of 500 to 700 of the donors. The presence/absence analyses assumed that sequencing depth was roughly uniform across donors, and that assumption may not be true. Some IMGT-functional V segments, including TRBV6-2 and TRBV6-3, could not be distinguished by the 87-base-pair reads and were therefore excluded. When HLA alleles, especially DR and DQ, strongly co-occurred, attributing TCR associations to individual alleles was difficult. A few of the identified cytomegalovirus-associated TCR beta chains were confirmed in vitro to be specific for cytomegalovirus antigens. At a false discovery rate of 0.05, a later analysis linked about 17,000 TCR beta sequences to specific HLA alleles. The classifier was reported to diagnose cytomegalovirus status with high specificity and sensitivity in both the original cohort and the validation cohort. Compared with equally common non-associated chains, HLA-associated TCR beta chains in a later analysis were more clonally expanded and had lower generation probabilities. Correlated functional status among segregating V segments might be attributable to linkage disequilibrium, but an unknown experimental factor could not be ruled out. According to a later genetic analysis, donors in an Asian-associated ancestry cluster had fewer N-insertions in productive TCRs than the roughly 670-donor mean. In an earlier analysis of about 600 of the donors, most TCR beta V segments appeared in productive rearrangements about 87% or about 30% of the time, broadly matching IMGT annotations. While some public TCRs were present in many individuals, most TCR sequences turned up only very rarely across donors. Only TCR beta chains were sequenced in this cohort, and the absence of alpha or paired-chain data limited detectable features. In the study, about 150 TCR beta chains were listed as associated with cytomegalovirus. In a later analysis, several top co-occurrence clusters were reported to appear linked to parvovirus B19, influenza, CMV and Epstein-Barr virus. A further reported finding was that TCR beta sequences accurately predicted the HLA-A and HLA-B alleles for most subjects in the first cohort. The only immune exposure information available for the cohort was CMV serostatus. V-gene and J-gene trimming of TCR beta chains was associated with a missense DCLRE1C variant in a later genetic analysis, and the association was replicated in an independent cohort. In a later analysis, TCR association rates were found to vary across HLA loci, with the most associated TCRs seen for DRB1 alleles and the fewest for HLA-C alleles. In a later analysis, most CMV-associated TCR beta chains were found to appear HLA-restricted, with HLA associations seemingly driven largely by CMV exposure. It was suggested by the authors that the approach could potentially be generalized to other disease states and immunological phenotypes. A group of highly shared sequence variants was considered likely to be a technical artifact of the sequencing pipeline. Because HLA typing was unavailable for some donors at each locus, only the typed subset was used in association tests.

The cohort consisted of some 670 healthy bone marrow donors. At the time of sampling, every cohort member was nominally healthy, though immune exposures that went unrecorded were likely present. The donor tested CMV seropositive, placing the donor among the approximately 290 seropositive members of the cohort. A peripheral blood sample was collected from each donor, and TCR beta sequencing was performed on peripheral blood mononuclear cells. The Qiagen DNeasy Blood Extraction Kit was used to extract genomic DNA from the blood cell samples. The germline V gene encodes CDR1 SGHRS and CDR2 YFSETQ. There are 15 amino acids in the CDR3, from cysteine to phenylalanine inclusive. The retained sequence is limited to the CDR3, 45 bases, with the frame set at the first base. Ends trimmed: V by 6 bases, J by 2 bases; bases unmatched to a gene: 6.

This sequence was found in a man between 40 and 49 years old in good health and CMV-seropositive. The receptor chain draws on TRBV5-1 and TRBJ2-7; TRBD2 fits 12 bases in the junction. Source material: PBMCs. The CDR3 reads as follows: CASKRLAGGPYEQYF. The DNA reads TGCGCCAGCAAAAGGCTAGCGGGAGGGCCCTACGAGCAGTACTTC.